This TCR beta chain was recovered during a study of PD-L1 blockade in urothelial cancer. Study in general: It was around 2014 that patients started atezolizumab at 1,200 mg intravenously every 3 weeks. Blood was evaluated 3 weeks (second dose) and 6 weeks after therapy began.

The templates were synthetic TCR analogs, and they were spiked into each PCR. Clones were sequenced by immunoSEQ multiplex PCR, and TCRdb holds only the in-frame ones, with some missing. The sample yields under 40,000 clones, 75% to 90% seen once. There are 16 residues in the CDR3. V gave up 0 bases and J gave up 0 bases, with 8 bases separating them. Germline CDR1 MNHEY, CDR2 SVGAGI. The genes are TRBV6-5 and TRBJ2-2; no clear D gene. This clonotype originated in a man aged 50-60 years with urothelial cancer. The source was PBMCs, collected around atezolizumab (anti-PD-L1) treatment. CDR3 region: CASSYSSYPNTGELFF. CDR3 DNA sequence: TGTGCCAGCAGTTACTCATCCTACCCGAACACCGGGGAGCTGTTTTTT.